These 29 T cell receptor beta chains came from one sample sequenced in a study of blood T cells in healthy people across ages. A J-beta primer mix and a sample-barcoded 5' primer were used in a second PCR of roughly 6 to 11 cycles. MiXCR, applied by TCRdb to the 5' RACE reads, yields one record per CDR3 protein. The sample has 890,000 or so distinct CDR3 sequences, 55% to 65% seen once; the top ten hold around 30%. Material for sequencing was blood. These receptor sequences come from a young man in good health.

A single count supports this clonotype. CDR3 protein: CASRRGDPRHNEQFF. The CDR3 region has the DNA TGTGCCAGCAGACGGGGGGACCCACGGCACAATGAGCAGTTCTTC. The chain links TRBV12-3 or TRBV12-4 to TRBJ2-1; 7 bases map to TRBD2. The CDR3 runs to 15 residues. The J segment lost 5 bases and the V segment lost 6 bases, leaving 10 bases of the junction unmatched.

The chain is built from TRBV7-2 and TRBJ1-5, with no clear D. Germline V gene sequence: CDR1 SGHTA, CDR2 FQGNSA. V was trimmed by 6 bases and J by 6 bases, leaving 12 bases between them. CDR3 length: 13 residues. The CDR3 bases are TGTGCCAGCAGGTCACCCCCTGGTCAGCCCCAGCATTTT. This sequence encodes CASRSPPGQPQHF.

This clonotype showed up just a few times. V is TRBV4-3 and J is TRBJ2-4, with TRBD1 matching 9 bases. The end of the DNA aligns better with TRBJ2-5, so the J call may be wrong. Germline lookup yields CDR1 LGHNA and CDR2 YSLEER. This CDR3 has 16 amino acids. Here the CDR3 DNA reads TGCGCCAGCAGCTATGGGGACAGGGAGATCCAAGAGACCCAGTACTTC. It specifies CASSYGDREIQETQYF.

This clonotype came up a few times. This chain's CDR3 is CASRYREGAEAFF. The CDR3 region has the DNA TGTGCCAGCAGGTACAGGGAAGGGGCTGAAGCTTTCTTT. The chain couples TRBV12-3 or TRBV12-4 to TRBJ1-1; perhaps TRBD1 as D (6 bases). The CDR3 loop spans 13 amino acids. Trimming shortened V by 6 bases and J by 6 bases, and 14 bases separated the two germline ends.

V gene TRBV29-1 combines with J gene TRBJ1-5, with 8 bases that match TRBD1. Germline V CDR1 and CDR2: SQVTM, ANQGSEA. With 7 bases clipped from V and 6 bases from J, the junction kept 5 bases outside the gene matches. The CDR3 runs 12 residues. The DNA of the CDR3 is TGCAGCGCAAGGACAGGGACTCAGCCCCAGCATTTT. Translated: CSARTGTQPQHF.

This clonotype was counted ten times or more. This chain links TRBV9 with TRBJ1-1; TRBD1 matches 7 bases. This CDR3 is built from 14 residues. J was trimmed by 0 bases and V by 3 bases; bases with no gene match: 2. Germline V CDR1 and CDR2: SGDLS, YYNGEE. This CDR3 reads CASSATGVNTEAFF. The CDR3 DNA sequence: TGTGCCAGCAGCGCCACAGGGGTGAACACTGAAGCTTTCTTT.

The genes are TRBV20-1 and TRBJ1-2, with D unresolved. Germline CDR1 is DFQATT and CDR2 is SNEGSKA (reference sequence). This CDR3 contains 14 residues. Trimming shortened V by 0 bases and J by 2 bases, and 10 bases separated the two germline ends. The CDR3 loop reads CSARDRSSNYGYTF. In DNA form, the CDR3 reads TGCAGTGCTAGAGATAGGTCCAGCAACTATGGCTACACCTTC.

This clonotype was detected a few times. The chain uses TRBV7-3 and TRBJ2-4; 12 nucleotides align to TRBD2. CDR3 size: 15 residues. J lost 13 bases, V lost 5 bases, and 12 bases had no gene match. CDR1 SGHTA and CDR2 FQGTGA come from the germline V gene. CDR3 loop: CASSRGLAGKNEQYF. CDR3 DNA sequence: TGTGCCAGCAGCCGTGGACTAGCGGGGAAAAATGAGCAGTACTTC.

The J gene is TRBJ1-6, the V gene TRBV20-1; D is possibly TRBD1 (6 bases). The CDR3 contains 14 residues. Per the germline V gene, CDR1 is DFQATT and CDR2 is SNEGSKA (reference sequence). Trimming removed 6 bases from V and 7 bases from J, with 16 bases in between. The CDR3 sequence is CSAGPRDKNSPLHF. The CDR3 DNA follows: TGCAGTGCCGGACCCAGGGACAAAAATTCACCCCTCCACTTT.

The chain carries TRBV12-3 or TRBV12-4 and TRBJ2-3, with 7 bases identical to TRBD1. The length of the CDR3 is 13 residues. J lost 5 bases, V lost 6 bases, and 5 bases had no gene match. The CDR3 spells CASRTRDRDTQYF. The DNA for the CDR3 is TGTGCCAGCAGAACCAGGGACAGAGATACGCAGTATTTT.

This clonotype was recorded a few times. This chain uses TRBV27 with TRBJ2-7; tentatively, D is TRBD2 (6 bases). CDR1 is MNHEY, CDR2 SMNVEV, per germline (reference sequence). Trimming shortened V by 7 bases and J by 4 bases, and 20 bases separated the two germline ends. There are 15 residues in the CDR3. The CDR3 coding sequence is TGTGCCAGCACCTTAACTGCCGGGGGTTTTTACGAGCAGTACTTC. It specifies CASTLTAGGFYEQYF.

This clonotype was recorded once. The V and J genes are TRBV5-1 and TRBJ2-7; D gene uncertain. Germline V gene lookup returns CDR1 SGHRS and CDR2 YFSETQ. The CDR3 is made up of 14 amino acids. Deletions cut 1 base from V and 2 bases from J, with 10 bases between. CDR3 protein: CASSLFSTPYEQYF. CDR3 DNA sequence: TGCGCCAGCAGCTTGTTCAGCACGCCCTACGAGCAGTACTTC.

This clonotype was picked up a small number of times. The chain employs TRBV29-1 and TRBJ2-3; maybe TRBD1 (6 bases). The CDR3 totals 12 residues. CDR1 and CDR2 from the germline V gene are SQVTM and ANQGSEA. V dropped 8 bases and J dropped 1 base, with 10 bases sitting between them. CDR3: CSPRQGTDTQYF. In nucleotides, the CDR3 is TGCAGCCCACGACAGGGCACAGATACGCAGTATTTT.

The chain links TRBV25-1 to TRBJ1-2, with 8 bases fitting TRBD1. Germline CDR1 and CDR2: MGHDK and SYGVNS. The CDR3 spans 16 residues. Trimming cost V 3 bases and J 4 bases; bases outside gene matches: 10. CDR3 loop: CASSDLETGELYGYTF. The CDR3 DNA sequence: TGTGCCAGCAGTGACCTAGAGACAGGGGAACTCTATGGCTACACCTTC.

The V call is TRBV6-5, the J call TRBJ1-5; D possibly corresponds to TRBD1 (6 bases). CDR3 length equals 14 residues. CDR1 is MNHEY and CDR2 is SVGAGI in the germline V gene. The ends were cut back, 5 bases at V and 6 bases at J, with 14 bases in the middle. The CDR3 nucleotides are TGTGCCAGCAGTGAAAGGGGGGTAGGTCAGCCCCAGCATTTT. The encoded protein is CASSERGVGQPQHF.

The rearrangement uses TRBV5-5 and TRBJ1-2; no reliable D call. Trimming took off 1 base at V and 3 bases at J, with 13 bases between the two ends. This CDR3 has 15 residues. The germline V gene encodes CDR1 SGHKS and CDR2 YYEKEE (reference sequence). Here the CDR3 DNA reads TGTGCCAGCAGCTTGCAGGCAGGCTATTACTATGGCTACACCTTC. Translating gives CASSLQAGYYYGYTF.

The gene calls are TRBV4-3 and TRBJ2-6; possibly TRBD1 or TRBD2 for D (5 bases each). The V end was cut by 1 base, the J end by 0 bases, with 22 bases between. The CDR3 length is 21 residues. Germline-derived CDR1 and CDR2 are LGHNA and YSLEER. The CDR3 is CASSQGLYSGRGLSGANVLTF. Here the CDR3 DNA reads TGCGCCAGCAGCCAAGGTCTATATTCGGGACGCGGGCTCTCTGGGGCCAACGTCCTGACTTTC.

In its sample, this clonotype was seen a few times. The V gene is TRBV5-1, the J gene TRBJ2-3; TRBD2 matches at 8 bases. CDR1 is SGHRS, CDR2 YFSETQ, per germline. The trim removed 7 bases at V and 2 bases at J, leaving 9 bases unmatched. The CDR3 totals 15 residues. The CDR3 protein is CASRYSGAPTDTQYF. Here the CDR3 DNA reads TGCGCCAGCCGATATAGCGGGGCCCCCACAGATACGCAGTATTTT.

The rearrangement joins TRBV28 to TRBJ2-2; no clear D gene. V lost 2 bases, J lost 9 bases, and 4 bases lay in between. CDR3 length equals 11 residues. The germline CDR1 and CDR2 sequences are MDHEN and SYDVKM. CDR3: CASSLQRELFF. CDR3 nucleotides: TGTGCCAGCAGTTTACAAAGGGAGCTGTTTTTT.

V usage is TRBV3-1 and J usage is TRBJ2-1; D gene ambiguous. Germline V lookup: CDR1 LGHDT, CDR2 YNNKEL (reference sequence). CDR3 length equals 15 residues. The V end lost 0 bases, the J end lost 6 bases, and 12 bases lay between the germline ends. CDR3 region: CASSQDNIPFNEQFF. CDR3 DNA: TGTGCCAGCAGCCAAGATAATATACCTTTCAATGAGCAGTTCTTC.

The chain couples TRBV5-4 to TRBJ2-6, with TRBD2 matching over 12 bases. The trim removed 4 bases at V and 1 base at J, leaving 3 bases unmatched. The V gene's germline CDR1 is SGHNT and CDR2 YYREEE (reference sequence). The CDR3 sequence is 17 residues long. The CDR3 coding sequence is TGTGCCAGCAGCCCGACTAGCGGGGGTTCTGGGGCCAACGTCCTGACTTTC. Its translation: CASSPTSGGSGANVLTF.

The chain joins TRBV7-9 to TRBJ2-1; D not resolved. Germline V gene data show CDR1 as SEHNR and CDR2 as FQNEAQ (reference sequence). Between the trimmed V and J ends, which lost 0 bases and 9 bases, there was a span of 12 bases. The CDR3 has 14 amino acids. The CDR3: CASSLAYGVGEQFF. DNA of the CDR3: TGTGCCAGCAGCTTAGCTTATGGGGTAGGTGAGCAGTTCTTC.

The V and J genes are TRBV30 and TRBJ2-7, with 7 bases fitting TRBD1. The CDR3 length is 13 residues. Germline V gene sequence: CDR1 GTSNPN, CDR2 SVGIG (reference sequence). J lost 2 bases, V lost 2 bases, and 3 bases had no gene match. CDR3 bases: TGTGCCTGGAGTATAACAGGGGCCTACGAGCAGTACTTC. Its translation is CAWSITGAYEQYF. The full variable domain, with the rest looked up from reference TRBV30 and TRBJ2-7, is SQTIHQWPATLVQPVGSPLSLECTVEGTSNPNLYWYRQAAGRGLQLLFYSVGIGQISSEVPQNLSASRPQDRQFILSSKKLLLSDSGFYLCAWSITGAYEQYFGPGTRLTVT.

The chain combines TRBV10-3 with TRBJ2-7; D may correspond to TRBD1 or TRBD2 (5 bases each). Per the germline V gene, CDR1 is ENHRY and CDR2 is SYGVKD. Trimming pared 3 bases from V and 3 bases from J, leaving 15 bases between. The CDR3 contains 15 residues. The CDR3 protein is CAISDPTGAGYEQYF. The CDR3 region has the DNA TGTGCCATCAGTGACCCGACCGGGGCGGGCTACGAGCAGTACTTC.

The CDR3 nucleotides read TGTGCCAGCAGTCTAGTCCTAGCGGGGGCCGCCTACGAGCAGTACTTC. Translated, it gives CASSLVLAGAAYEQYF. V gene TRBV7-6 combines with J gene TRBJ2-7; 10 nucleotides line up with TRBD2. With V trimmed by 6 bases and J by 2 bases, 10 bases remained unmatched. Germline assignment: CDR1 SGHVS and CDR2 FNYEAQ. The CDR3 spans 16 residues.

The V call is TRBV7-3, the J call TRBJ2-1; weak D call: TRBD2 (7 bases). The CDR3 has 15 amino acids. Germline V gene data show CDR1 as SGHTA and CDR2 as FQGTGA. Trimming removed 3 bases from V and 8 bases from J, with 17 bases in between. The CDR3 loop reads CASSFGGGLVDEQFF. DNA for the CDR3: TGTGCCAGCAGCTTTGGGGGGGGGCTTGTAGATGAGCAGTTCTTC.

This clonotype appeared a few times. The chain uses TRBV5-1 and TRBJ2-7; D perhaps matches TRBD1 (5 bases). V shed 5 bases and J shed 2 bases, with 26 bases lying between them. Germline loops: CDR1 SGHRS, CDR2 YFSETQ. CDR3 length equals 18 residues. The DNA for the CDR3 is TGCGCCAGCAGTCGGTCTGGGCAGGGAAGGCCCTGGGCCTACGAGCAGTACTTC. Its protein is CASSRSGQGRPWAYEQYF.

This rearrangement joins TRBV27 to TRBJ2-7, with D uncertain. The last part of the DNA fits TRBJ2-5 better; the J call may be wrong. The CDR3 contains 13 residues. CDR1 is MNHEY, CDR2 SMNVEV, per germline (reference sequence). The CDR3 bases are TGTGCCAGCAGTTTAATGGCGCGGGAGACCCAGTACTTC. This encodes CASSLMARETQYF.

CDR3 protein: CASSYSSGTGEPETQYF. The CDR3 DNA follows: TGTGCCAGCAGTTACTCCTCGGGGACAGGCGAACCAGAGACCCAGTACTTC. The rearrangement links TRBV6-5 to TRBJ2-5, with 8 bases identical to TRBD1. Per the germline V gene, CDR1 is MNHEY and CDR2 is SVGAGI. Trimming cost V 0 bases and J 4 bases; bases outside gene matches: 10. CDR3 length: 17 residues.